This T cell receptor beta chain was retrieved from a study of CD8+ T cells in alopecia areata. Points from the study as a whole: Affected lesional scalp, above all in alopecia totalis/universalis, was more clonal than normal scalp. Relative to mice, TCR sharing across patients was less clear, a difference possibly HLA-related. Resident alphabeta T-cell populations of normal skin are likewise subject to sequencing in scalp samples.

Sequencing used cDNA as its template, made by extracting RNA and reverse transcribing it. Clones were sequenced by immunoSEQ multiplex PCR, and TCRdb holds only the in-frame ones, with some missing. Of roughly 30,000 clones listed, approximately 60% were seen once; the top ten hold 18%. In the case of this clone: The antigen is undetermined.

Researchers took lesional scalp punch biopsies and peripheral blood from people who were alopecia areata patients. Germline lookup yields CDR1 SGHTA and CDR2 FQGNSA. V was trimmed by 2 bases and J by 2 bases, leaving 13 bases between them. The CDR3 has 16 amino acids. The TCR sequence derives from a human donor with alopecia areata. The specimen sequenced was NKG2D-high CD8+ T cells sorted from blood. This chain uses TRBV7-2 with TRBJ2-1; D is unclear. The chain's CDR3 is CASSLSHHETYNEQFF. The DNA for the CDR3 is TGTGCCAGCAGCTTATCACACCATGAGACCTACAATGAGCAGTTCTTC.